Shown below are 20 T cell receptor beta chains from a single sample sequenced in a study of T cell responses to AZD1222 COVID-19 vaccine. Method: immunoSEQ multiplex PCR; TCRdb's copy keeps in-frame clones and lacks some. The sample records 95,000 to 150,000 clones, roughly 92% being singletons. Sample: peripheral blood, taken on day 0 of AZD1222 vaccination. The receptor set was obtained from an adult in good health.

The rearrangement uses TRBV6-1 and TRBJ2-3; no clear D gene. Germline V gene data show CDR1 as MNHNS and CDR2 as SASEGT. This CDR3 contains 15 residues. V was trimmed by 2 bases and J by 2 bases, leaving 11 bases between them. Here the CDR3 DNA reads TGTGCCAGCAGTGAATCGAAGGTTCCCACAGATACGCAGTATTTT. It yields the protein CASSESKVPTDTQYF.

V and J are TRBV30 and TRBJ1-6; D might be TRBD1 (6 bases). Germline V gene sequence: CDR1 GTSNPN, CDR2 SVGIG (reference sequence). The CDR3 spans 15 residues. The V end lost 6 bases, the J end lost 1 base, and 13 bases lay between the germline ends. The CDR3 loop is CACRTAQSYNSPLHF. The CDR3, as DNA: TGTGCCTGCCGGACAGCCCAGTCCTATAATTCACCCCTCCACTTT.

This clone appeared once. The rearrangement uses TRBV2 and TRBJ1-3; TRBD1 might be the D (5 bases). The CDR3 contains 16 residues. The germline gives CDR1 SNHLY, CDR2 FYNNEI. Trimming removed 6 bases at V and 1 base at J, with 16 bases between. The CDR3 reads CASSPITGESGNTIYF. CDR3 bases: TGTGCCAGCAGCCCCATTACAGGCGAATCTGGAAACACCATATATTTT.

V is TRBV19 and J is TRBJ2-7; possible D gene TRBD2, 7 bases. Germline CDR1 and CDR2: LNHDA and SQIVND (reference sequence). V was shortened by 3 bases and J by 5 bases, with 11 bases between the two germline ends. This CDR3 has 13 amino acids. The DNA of the CDR3 is TGTGCCAGTAGTATCGGGGGGCGGAACGAGCAGTACTTC. Protein sequence: CASSIGGRNEQYF.

This chain connects TRBV5-1 to TRBJ2-3, with D perhaps TRBD1 (5 bases). Trimming shortened V by 2 bases and J by 4 bases, and 14 bases separated the two germline ends. Per germline, CDR1 SGHRS and CDR2 YFSETQ. The CDR3 has 15 residues. The CDR3 DNA is TGCGCCAGCAGCTTCGGCAGGGCGTTCGCAGATACGCAGTATTTT. This codes for CASSFGRAFADTQYF.

CDR3 in DNA: TGTGCCAGCAGCGCCCCACAGACCCCAAGCTATGGCTACACCTTC. Its protein is CASSAPQTPSYGYTF. This chain links TRBV9 with TRBJ1-2; no firm D call. CDR3 length: 15 residues. The germline V gene encodes CDR1 SGDLS and CDR2 YYNGEE. Trimming removed 3 bases from V and 4 bases from J, with 16 bases in between.

The V gene is TRBV7-8, the J gene TRBJ2-2, with D possibly matching TRBD2 (6 bases). With 2 bases removed from V and 4 bases from J, the gap between germline ends came to 11 bases. CDR1 is SGHVS and CDR2 is FQNEAQ in the germline V gene. The CDR3 consists of 15 residues. The CDR3 sequence is CASSLRGLGTGELFF. Here the CDR3 DNA reads TGTGCCAGCAGCTTACGGGGGTTGGGCACCGGGGAGCTGTTTTTT. The variable domain in full, completed from reference TRBV7-8 and TRBJ2-2, reads GAGVSQSPRYKVAKRGQDVALRCDPISGHVSLFWYQQALGQGPEFLTYFQNEAQLDKSGLPSDRFFAERPEGSVSTLKIQRTQQEDSAVYLCASSLRGLGTGELFFGEGSRLTVL.

The chain recombines TRBV25-1 with TRBJ2-5; D unclear. There are 12 residues in the CDR3. V shed 3 bases and J shed 4 bases, with 6 bases lying between them. CDR1 and CDR2 (germline): MGHDK, SYGVNS. As DNA, the CDR3 is TGTGCCAGCAGTGAGTTGACAGAGACCCAGTACTTC. Its protein product is CASSELTETQYF.

For the CDR3, the DNA is TGTGCCAGCAGCTTAGGACCCGACTGGAGCTCCTACAATGAGCAGTTCTTC. Its translation is CASSLGPDWSSYNEQFF. The gene calls are TRBV11-3 and TRBJ2-1; D ambiguous. V lost 1 base to trimming and J lost 0 bases, with 13 bases between them. The germline V gene encodes CDR1 SGHNT and CDR2 YENEEA. This CDR3 has 17 amino acids.

The chain carries TRBV2 and TRBJ2-7, with D perhaps matching TRBD2 (6 bases). V was clipped by 6 bases and J by 6 bases, with 24 bases between them. This CDR3 has 16 amino acids. The V gene's germline CDR1 is SNHLY and CDR2 FYNNEI. The CDR3 here is CASSQAGTPATGEQYV. In nucleotides, the CDR3 is TGTGCCAGCAGCCAAGCCGGGACTCCAGCTACGGGCGAGCAGTACGTC.

This chain uses TRBV2 with TRBJ1-5; 8 nucleotides align to TRBD1. The CDR3 spans 14 residues. Germline CDR1 SNHLY, CDR2 FYNNEI. Trimming removed 5 bases from V and 1 base from J; junction bases left unmatched: 1. CDR3 sequence: CASSWTGSNQPQHF. The CDR3 DNA sequence: TGTGCCAGCAGTTGGACAGGGAGCAATCAGCCCCAGCATTTT. Together with reference TRBV2 and TRBJ1-5, the CDR3 gives the full variable domain: EPEVTQTPSHQVTQMGQEVILRCVPISNHLYFYWYRQILGQKVEFLVSFYNNEISEKSEIFDDQFSVERPDGSNFTLKIRSTKLEDSAMYFCASSWTGSNQPQHFGDGTRLSIL.

This rearrangement joins TRBV29-1 to TRBJ2-3; no clear D. This CDR3 spans 12 amino acids. Germline V CDR1 and CDR2: SQVTM, ANQGSEA. The V gene lost 3 bases and the J gene lost 4 bases, with 8 bases spanning the gap. The CDR3 coding sequence is TGCAGCGTTGATCTGGCCGCAGATACGCAGTATTTT. Its translation: CSVDLAADTQYF.

This chain links TRBV6-5 with TRBJ2-2; tentatively, D is TRBD1 (6 bases). V was shortened by 6 bases and J by 2 bases, with 10 bases between the two germline ends. This CDR3 has 14 amino acids. Germline CDR1 and CDR2: MNHEY and SVGAGI. The DNA of the CDR3 is TGTGCCAGCAGCGCAGGGGATAACACCGGGGAGCTGTTTTTT. Amino acids: CASSAGDNTGELFF.

This clone was seen only once. The V and J genes are TRBV7-9 and TRBJ2-2; D unclear. CDR1 and CDR2 from the germline V gene are SEHNR and FQNEAQ (reference sequence). The CDR3 runs to 15 residues. Trimming took 2 bases from V and 0 from J, leaving 7 bases between them. CDR3 DNA: TGTGCCAGCAGCTTACTGTTCGCGAACACCGGGGAGCTGTTTTTT. Protein product: CASSLLFANTGELFF.

The CDR3 coding sequence is TGTGCCAGCAGCGTAGTAGCGTCCTACGAGCAGTACGTC. It yields the protein CASSVVASYEQYV. This chain connects TRBV9 to TRBJ2-7, with D perhaps TRBD2 (5 bases). In germline, CDR1 is SGDLS, CDR2 YYNGEE. The V gene lost 0 bases and the J gene lost 1 base, with 5 bases spanning the gap. The CDR3 is made up of 13 amino acids.

The V call is TRBV12-5, the J call TRBJ2-3; D is tentatively TRBD1 or TRBD2 (6 bases each). V was cut by 6 bases and J by 4 bases, with 20 bases left in between. The CDR3 runs 16 residues. CDR1 and CDR2 from the germline V gene are LGHNT and FRNRAP. CDR3 bases: TGTGCTAGTGGGTGGGGGGCCTACCACCGTCCAGATACGCAGTATTTT. Amino acids: CASGWGAYHRPDTQYF.

The rearrangement joins TRBV5-5 to TRBJ1-4; no clear D. The CDR3 totals 18 residues. Germline V CDR1 and CDR2: SGHKS, YYEKEE (reference sequence). The V and J ends lost 2 bases and 4 bases respectively, with 21 bases between them. CDR3 nucleotides: TGTGCCAGCAGCTTCGCCCAACAGAGATCCAGAATTAATGAAAAACTGTTTTTT. This translates into CASSFAQQRSRINEKLFF.

The rearrangement joins TRBV5-5 to TRBJ1-4; 7 positions agree with TRBD1. The CDR3 contains 16 residues. Trimming at V came to 0 bases and at J to 4 bases, leaving 6 bases not matched to a gene. Germline V gives CDR1 SGHKS, CDR2 YYEKEE (reference sequence). CDR3 sequence (DNA): TGTGCCAGCAGCTTGGTCCGGGGACAGAGTAATGAAAAACTGTTTTTT. Translating gives CASSLVRGQSNEKLFF. Together with reference TRBV5-5 and TRBJ1-4, the CDR3 gives the full variable domain: DAGVTQSPTHLIKTRGQQVTLRCSPISGHKSVSWYQQVLGQGPQFIFQYYEKEERGRGNFPDRFSARQFPNYSSELNVNALLLGDSALYLCASSLVRGQSNEKLFFGSGTQLSVL.

The chain couples TRBV6-2 or TRBV6-3 to TRBJ2-3; possible D gene TRBD1, 6 bases. Germline CDR1 reads MNHEY; CDR2 reads SVGEGT. The germline V and J ends were trimmed by 7 bases and 4 bases, with 21 bases remaining between them. This CDR3 contains 16 residues. The CDR3 nucleotides read TGTGCCAGCAACCCAGGGAAGAGGGGGACCGCAGATACGCAGTATTTT. It translates to CASNPGKRGTADTQYF.

The gene calls are TRBV9 and TRBJ1-5, with D perhaps matching TRBD1 (6 bases). This CDR3 spans 16 amino acids. V was trimmed by 0 bases and J by 1 base, leaving 11 bases between them. CDR1 is SGDLS, CDR2 YYNGEE, per germline. In nucleotides, the CDR3 is TGTGCCAGCAGCGTAGGGGGGCCGGGGAGCAATCAGCCCCAGCATTTT. Translating gives CASSVGGPGSNQPQHF.